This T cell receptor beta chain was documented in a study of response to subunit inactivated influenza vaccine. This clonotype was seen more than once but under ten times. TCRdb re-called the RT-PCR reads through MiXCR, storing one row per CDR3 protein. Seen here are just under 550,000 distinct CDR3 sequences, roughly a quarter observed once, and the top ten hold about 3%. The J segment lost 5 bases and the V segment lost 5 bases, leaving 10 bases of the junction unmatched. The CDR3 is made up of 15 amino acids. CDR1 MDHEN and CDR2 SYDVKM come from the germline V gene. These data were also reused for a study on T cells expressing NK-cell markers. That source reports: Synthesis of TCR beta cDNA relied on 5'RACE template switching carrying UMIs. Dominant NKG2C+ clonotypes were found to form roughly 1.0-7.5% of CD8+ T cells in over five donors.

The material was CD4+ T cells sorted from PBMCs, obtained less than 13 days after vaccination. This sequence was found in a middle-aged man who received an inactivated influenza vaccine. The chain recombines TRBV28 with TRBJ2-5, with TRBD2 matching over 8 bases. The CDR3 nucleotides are TGTGCCAGCAGTCGAAACGGACTAGCTGAGGAGACCCAGTACTTC. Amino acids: CASSRNGLAEETQYF.